The rows below give T cell receptor beta chains drawn from one sample of a study of OX40 agonist ivuxolimab in advanced cancers. The repertoire was sequenced with immunoSEQ multiplex PCR; TCRdb's copy has only in-frame clones and lacks some. The table lists 75,000 to 100,000 clones, around 89% of them singletons. The specimen was CD4+ or CD8+ T cells sorted from blood, collected in a trial of the OX40 agonist ivuxolimab. All receptors derive from an adult with an advanced solid tumor such as melanoma, head and neck, liver or kidney cancer. Both conserved end residues are part of each CDR3. Each record gives: V gene, J gene, clone size, D gene, CDR3 DNA, CDR3 protein. A D gene is named only where the DNA matches it firmly. Clone size, where shown, is once, few, many, or a class for clones that have expanded.

v_call: TRBV9; j_call: TRBJ1-1; clone_size: few; d_call: NA; cdr3_nt: TGTGCCAGCAGCGTTTGGTCGAACACTGAAGCTTTCTTT; cdr3_aa: CASSVWSNTEAFF
v_call: TRBV2; j_call: TRBJ2-5; clone_size: NA; d_call: NA; cdr3_nt: TGTGCCAGCAGTGAACGAGGAGCGGGGAGGGGGGAGACCCAGTACTTC; cdr3_aa: CASSERGAGRGETQYF
v_call: TRBV5-1; j_call: TRBJ2-3; clone_size: NA; d_call: NA; cdr3_nt: TGCGCCAGCAAAGCAGAAAACACAGATACGCAGTATTTT; cdr3_aa: CASKAENTDTQYF
v_call: TRBV7-9; j_call: TRBJ1-1; clone_size: NA; d_call: TRBD1; cdr3_nt: TGTGCCAGCAGCCGGGACAGGTATGAAGCTTTCTTT; cdr3_aa: CASSRDRYEAFF
v_call: TRBV6-4; j_call: TRBJ1-5; clone_size: NA; d_call: TRBD1; cdr3_nt: TGTGCCAGCAGTGACGCTGACAGGGGACTTCCCTATAGCAATCAGCCCCAGCATTTT; cdr3_aa: CASSDADRGLPYSNQPQHF
v_call: TRBV28; j_call: TRBJ2-7; clone_size: NA; d_call: TRBD2; cdr3_nt: TGTGCCAGCAGTTTGACAGTTGGACTAGCGGGAGGGCCTGGCGCCTACGAGCAGTACTTC; cdr3_aa: CASSLTVGLAGGPGAYEQYF
v_call: TRBV10-3; j_call: TRBJ2-3; clone_size: NA; d_call: NA; cdr3_nt: TGTGCCATCAAGCTAGGGACCAGTGGGGTCACAGATACGCAGTATTTT; cdr3_aa: CAIKLGTSGVTDTQYF
v_call: TRBV7-8; j_call: TRBJ2-7; clone_size: few; d_call: TRBD1; cdr3_nt: TGTGCCAGCAGCTCGGACAGGGGGGAGCAGTACTTC; cdr3_aa: CASSSDRGEQYF
v_call: TRBV6-6; j_call: TRBJ2-7; clone_size: NA; d_call: TRBD1; cdr3_nt: TGTGCCAGCAGGATGGGACAGTCCTACGAGCAGTACTTC; cdr3_aa: CASRMGQSYEQYF
v_call: TRBV10-1; j_call: TRBJ1-2; clone_size: NA; d_call: NA; cdr3_nt: TGCGCCAGCAGCCCCGGGACGGACTATGGCTACACCTTC; cdr3_aa: CASSPGTDYGYTF
v_call: TRBV29-1; j_call: TRBJ2-7; clone_size: NA; d_call: TRBD1; cdr3_nt: TGCAGCGTGAAGGGACAGGGTTCCTACGAGCAGTACTTC; cdr3_aa: CSVKGQGSYEQYF
v_call: TRBV6-1; j_call: TRBJ1-6; clone_size: NA; d_call: NA; cdr3_nt: TGTGCCAGCAGTGAAGACCCTGCGGCGGCCCTCCACTTT; cdr3_aa: CASSEDPAAALHF
v_call: TRBV28; j_call: TRBJ2-2; clone_size: NA; d_call: NA; cdr3_nt: TGTGCCAGCAGTTTATGGGAGAAGACCGGGGAGCTGTTTTTT; cdr3_aa: CASSLWEKTGELFF
v_call: TRBV9; j_call: TRBJ2-7; clone_size: NA; d_call: NA; cdr3_nt: TGTGCCAGCAGCGTAGCTGGGGGCCAGGCCTACGAGCAGTACTTC; cdr3_aa: CASSVAGGQAYEQYF
v_call: TRBV28; j_call: TRBJ1-1; clone_size: NA; d_call: NA; cdr3_nt: TGTGCCAGCAAAATCTCGGTTAACACTGAAGCTTTCTTT; cdr3_aa: CASKISVNTEAFF
v_call: TRBV5-6; j_call: TRBJ2-7; clone_size: once; d_call: NA; cdr3_nt: TGTGCCAGCAGCTTGCTTGGGGGGGCAGTCTACGAGCAGTACTTC; cdr3_aa: CASSLLGGAVYEQYF
v_call: TRBV5-6; j_call: TRBJ2-3; clone_size: once; d_call: NA; cdr3_nt: TGTGCCAGCAGCTTATCAGATACGCAGTATTTT; cdr3_aa: CASSLSDTQYF
v_call: TRBV2; j_call: TRBJ2-2; clone_size: NA; d_call: TRBD1; cdr3_nt: TGTGCCAGCAGTTTACAGGGGACCGGGGAGCTGTTTTTT; cdr3_aa: CASSLQGTGELFF
v_call: TRBV18; j_call: TRBJ2-5; clone_size: NA; d_call: TRBD1; cdr3_nt: TGTGCCAGCTCACCAATTACAGGGGGTAACAGTAAAGAGACCCAGTACTTC; cdr3_aa: CASSPITGGNSKETQYF
v_call: TRBV6-4; j_call: TRBJ2-7; clone_size: NA; d_call: NA; cdr3_nt: TGTGCCAGCAGTGACGGGGCGGGGTACCACCGGAGTCCGCGATCCTACGAGCAGTACTTC; cdr3_aa: CASSDGAGYHRSPRSYEQYF
v_call: TRBV6-5; j_call: TRBJ2-7; clone_size: few; d_call: NA; cdr3_nt: TGTGCCAGCAGCCGCAGGGGGGGACCCTACGAGCAGTACTTC; cdr3_aa: CASSRRGGPYEQYF
v_call: TRBV27; j_call: TRBJ2-5; clone_size: NA; d_call: TRBD2; cdr3_nt: TGTGCCAGTAGCTCCTTGGCGGGGGGCCGGGAAGAGACCCAGTACTTC; cdr3_aa: CASSSLAGGREETQYF
v_call: TRBV5-4; j_call: TRBJ2-5; clone_size: NA; d_call: TRBD1; cdr3_nt: TGTGCCAGCAGCTTTGGACAGGGGTTAGAGACCCAGTACTTC; cdr3_aa: CASSFGQGLETQYF
v_call: TRBV4-2; j_call: TRBJ2-1; clone_size: NA; d_call: NA; cdr3_nt: TGTGCCAGCAGCCCCTTGAACAGTGACTTGGACTACAATGAGCAGTTCTTC; cdr3_aa: CASSPLNSDLDYNEQFF
v_call: TRBV18; j_call: TRBJ2-1; clone_size: NA; d_call: NA; cdr3_nt: TGTGCCAGCTCCCACCCAAACAGGGCTACCAATGAGCAGTTCTTC; cdr3_aa: CASSHPNRATNEQFF
v_call: TRBV7-9; j_call: TRBJ2-2; clone_size: NA; d_call: NA; cdr3_nt: TGTGCCAGCAGCTTCTCCTCCACCGGGGAGCTGTTTTTT; cdr3_aa: CASSFSSTGELFF